The T cell receptor (beta chain) described here comes from a study of neurological immune-mediated disorders. 5'RACE with 10-nucleotide random UMIs generated the cDNA. TCRdb called the 5' RACE reads again in MiXCR, with one record for every CDR3 protein. There are 65,000 to 90,000 distinct CDR3 sequences in the sample; more than 3% occur only once, and less than 5.5% lies in the top ten. Study-level results: The multiple sclerosis repertoire cluster had no association with any clinical or MRI feature.

This clonotype was seen at least ten times. What it recognizes is unknown. The germline V gene encodes CDR1 LGHNA and CDR2 YNFKEQ. CDR3 length: 17 residues. The V and J ends lost 0 bases and 4 bases, in that order; junction bases with no gene match: 8. V gene TRBV4-2 combines with J gene TRBJ2-5; 10 bases agree with TRBD1. The source is a woman between 45 and 65 years old with multiple sclerosis. Sequenced material: PBMCs. The CDR3 region has the DNA TGTGCCAGCAGCCAAGATCCGGGACAGGGGTTAGGAGAGACCCAGTACTTC. Translation: CASSQDPGQGLGETQYF.